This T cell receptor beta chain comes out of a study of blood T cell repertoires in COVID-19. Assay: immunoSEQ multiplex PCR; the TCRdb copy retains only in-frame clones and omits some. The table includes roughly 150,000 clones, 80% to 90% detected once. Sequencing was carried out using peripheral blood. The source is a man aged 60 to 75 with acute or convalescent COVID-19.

The CDR3 spells CASSKVLEEAGELFF. CDR3 coding DNA: TGTGCCAGCTCGAAAGTCCTGGAGGAAGCCGGGGAGCTGTTTTTT. The chain has TRBV18 and TRBJ2-2; D might be TRBD2 (5 bases). This CDR3 is 15 amino acids long. Trimming left V 6 bases short and J 6 bases short, with 17 bases between. The germline V gene has CDR1 KGHSH and CDR2 LQKENI.